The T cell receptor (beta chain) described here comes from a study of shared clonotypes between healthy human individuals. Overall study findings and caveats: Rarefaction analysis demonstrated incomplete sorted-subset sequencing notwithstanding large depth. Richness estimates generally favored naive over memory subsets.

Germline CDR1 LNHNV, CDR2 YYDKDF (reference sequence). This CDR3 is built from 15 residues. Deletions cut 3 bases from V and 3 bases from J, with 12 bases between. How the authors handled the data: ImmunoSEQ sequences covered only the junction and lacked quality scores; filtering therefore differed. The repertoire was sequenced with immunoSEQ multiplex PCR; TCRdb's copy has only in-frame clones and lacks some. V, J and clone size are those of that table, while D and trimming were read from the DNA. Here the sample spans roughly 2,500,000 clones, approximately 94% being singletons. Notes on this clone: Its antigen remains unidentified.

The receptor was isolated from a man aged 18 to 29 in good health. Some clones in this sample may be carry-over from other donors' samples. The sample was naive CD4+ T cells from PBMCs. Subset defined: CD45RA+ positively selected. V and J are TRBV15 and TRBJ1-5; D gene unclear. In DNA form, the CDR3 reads TGTGCCACCAGCAGCCGGACCACCTCCAATCAGCCCCAGCATTTT. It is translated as CATSSRTTSNQPQHF.